The next 29 T cell receptor beta chains were all read from a single sample in a study of T cells in Graves' hyperthyroidism and ophthalmopathy. TCR beta CDR3 region amplification was performed from RNA transcripts. The primer set for the first-round RT-PCR of the TCR CDR3 was HTBI. In TCRdb, the multiplex PCR reads were re-called with MiXCR into one record per CDR3 protein. The sample yields 40,000 to 55,000 distinct CDR3 sequences, 45% to 50% seen once. The sample consisted of peripheral blood or thyroid tissue (not recorded which). These receptors were collected from a woman aged 50 to 65 with Graves' hyperthyroidism.

This clonotype is termed medium-sized. V and J are TRBV10-3 and TRBJ1-1; 10 bases line up with TRBD1. CDR3 length equals 14 residues. The trim removed 6 bases at V and 10 bases at J, leaving 11 bases unmatched. Germline V gene sequence: CDR1 ENHRY, CDR2 SYGVKD. The CDR3 region is CAIRGTGVEGVAFF. The CDR3 DNA reads TGTGCCATCAGGGGGACAGGGGTCGAAGGGGTAGCTTTCTTT.

This clonotype is a singleton in its sample. The CDR3 is CASTPTGYLYEQYF. The DNA of the CDR3 is TGTGCCAGCACGCCGACAGGGTACCTCTACGAGCAGTACTTC. The chain couples TRBV5-4 to TRBJ2-7, with 7 bases identical to TRBD1. The CDR3 totals 14 residues. Germline V lookup: CDR1 SGHNT, CDR2 YYREEE (reference sequence). V trimming: 6 bases; J trimming: 3 bases; junction bases outside the gene matches: 9.

This clonotype is medium-sized in the sample. The CDR3 here is CSMTEGSRYEQYF. Written as DNA, the CDR3 is TGCAGCATGACAGAGGGGAGCCGCTACGAGCAGTACTTC. V gene TRBV29-1 combines with J gene TRBJ2-7, with D perhaps matching TRBD1 or TRBD2 (5 bases each). The CDR3 covers 13 residues. The germline V and J ends were trimmed by 8 bases and 3 bases, with 17 bases remaining between them. Germline CDR1 reads SQVTM; CDR2 reads ANQGSEA.

In its sample, this clonotype was seen many times. The chain joins TRBV10-3 to TRBJ1-2, with TRBD1 identical over 8 bases. V dropped 0 bases and J dropped 7; count of bases not matched to a gene: 7. From germline, CDR1 is ENHRY and CDR2 SYGVKD. The CDR3 runs to 15 residues. CDR3 nucleotide sequence: TGTGCCATCAGTGAGTCACACAGGGGGTCCCTTGGCTACACCTTC. Translated: CAISESHRGSLGYTF.

V usage is TRBV5-1 and J usage is TRBJ2-7; tentative D call: TRBD2 (6 bases). Germline CDR1 is SGHRS and CDR2 is YFSETQ. The CDR3 has 12 residues. The V end was cut by 4 bases, the J end by 6 bases, with 11 bases between. CDR3 residues: CASSTYGGEQYF. CDR3 in DNA: TGCGCCAGCAGCACGTACGGGGGCGAGCAGTACTTC.

This chain joins TRBV9 and TRBJ1-5; no definite D call. There are 17 residues in the CDR3. Germline loops: CDR1 SGDLS, CDR2 YYNGEE. Trimming shortened V by 1 base and J by 4 bases, and 18 bases separated the two germline ends. The DNA of the CDR3 is TGTGCCAGCAGCGTATTGGGGAGCCGGGTGGTAAATCAGCCCCAGCATTTT. The encoded protein is CASSVLGSRVVNQPQHF. Full variable domain (missing parts from reference TRBV9 and TRBJ1-5): DSGVTQTPKHLITATGQRVTLRCSPRSGDLSVYWYQQSLDQGLQFLIQYYNGEERAKGNILERFSAQQFPDLHSELNLSSLELGDSALYFCASSVLGSRVVNQPQHFGDGTRLSIL.

There are many counts of this clonotype. This chain joins TRBV11-2 and TRBJ2-7; D is undetermined. The CDR3 sequence is 15 residues long. V was clipped by 5 bases and J by 7 bases, with 21 bases between them. Germline values: CDR1 SGHAT, CDR2 FQNNGV. The CDR3 protein is CASSLGLESRSEQYF. The CDR3, as DNA: TGTGCCAGCAGCCTCGGCCTAGAATCTCGGAGTGAGCAGTACTTC. Full variable domain (remainder filled in from reference TRBV11-2 and TRBJ2-7): EAGVAQSPRYKIIEKRQSVAFWCNPISGHATLYWYQQILGQGPKLLIQFQNNGVVDDSQLPKDRFSAERLKGVDSTLKIQPAKLEDSAVYLCASSLGLESRSEQYFGPGTRLTVT.

This rearrangement joins TRBV28 to TRBJ2-7, with TRBD1 matching over 7 bases. The CDR3 consists of 13 residues. The V segment lost 4 bases and the J segment 4 bases; nucleotides outside the gene matches: 4. Germline V gene sequence: CDR1 MDHEN, CDR2 SYDVKM. The CDR3, as DNA: TGTGCCAGCAGTTCGGAACAGGGGTACGAGCAGTACTTC. Translating gives CASSSEQGYEQYF.

The sample holds a few counts of this clonotype. This chain connects TRBV7-2 to TRBJ2-7, with TRBD2 matching 11 bases. CDR1 is SGHTA and CDR2 is FQGNSA in the germline V gene. The CDR3 runs 16 residues. V shed 3 bases and J 2 bases; nucleotides not matched to a gene: 6. The CDR3, as DNA: TGTGCCAGCAGCTTGACTAGCGGGATTCCCCCCTACGAGCAGTACTTC. It translates to CASSLTSGIPPYEQYF.

Notes on this clonotype: One end of the junction fails to match germline, which may point to a read error. The chain couples TRBV29-1 to TRBJ2-3; TRBD2 matches 8 bases. This CDR3 comprises 14 residues. Germline-derived CDR1 and CDR2 are SQVTM and ANQGSEA. As DNA, the CDR3 is TGTAGCGTCGACAGCGGGAGTGGGTCGGATACGCGGTATTTT. Encoded protein: CSVDSGSGSDTRYF.

This clonotype has at least ten counts. For the CDR3, the DNA is TGCAGTGCTAGTCACAGGGGTTCCTATGGCTACACCTTC. Translating gives CSASHRGSYGYTF. The chain employs TRBV20-1 and TRBJ1-2; 7 nucleotides line up with TRBD1. Germline V CDR1 and CDR2: DFQATT, SNEGSKA (reference sequence). The CDR3 spans 13 residues. V shed 3 bases and J 4 bases; nucleotides not matched to a gene: 5.

Ten or more counts support this clonotype. The V and J genes are TRBV20-1 and TRBJ2-3; D remains ambiguous. Trimming stripped 1 base from V and 4 bases from J, with 9 bases between. This CDR3 spans 13 amino acids. CDR1 is DFQATT and CDR2 is SNEGSKA in the germline V gene (reference sequence). CDR3 loop: CSARGLVADTQYF. CDR3 nucleotides: TGCAGTGCTAGAGGGTTGGTCGCAGATACGCAGTATTTT.

Note on this clonotype: The junction differs from germline at one of its ends, possibly a read error. The chain couples TRBV7-8 to TRBJ2-3; a possible D gene is TRBD2 (6 bases). Germline V CDR1 and CDR2: SGHVS, FQNEAQ. The CDR3 is made up of 15 amino acids. CDR3 residues: CAGSLGGGSTDTQYF. CDR3 DNA sequence: TGTGCCGGCAGCTTAGGTGGAGGGAGCACAGATACGCAGTATTTT.

The chain combines TRBV7-3 with TRBJ2-6; the D gene is possibly TRBD2 (5 bases). V dropped 1 base and J dropped 2 bases, with 12 bases sitting between them. The CDR3 is 17 residues long. The germline CDR1 and CDR2 sequences are SGHTA and FQGTGA. CDR3 sequence (DNA): TGTGCCAGCAGCTTAAATGAGGGTGGGGCTGGGGCCAACGTCCTGACTTTC. Translated, it gives CASSLNEGGAGANVLTF. Together with reference TRBV7-3 and TRBJ2-6, the CDR3 gives the full variable domain: GAGVSQTPSNKVTEKGKYVELRCDPISGHTALYWYRQSLGQGPEFLIYFQGTGAADDSGLPNDRFFAVRPEGSVSTLKIQRTERGDSAVYLCASSLNEGGAGANVLTFGAGSRLTVL.

This clonotype was counted ten times or more. V and J are TRBV7-2 and TRBJ1-1, with unresolved D. CDR3 size: 12 residues. V was clipped by 1 base and J by 8 bases, with 8 bases between them. Germline CDR1 and CDR2: SGHTA and FQGNSA. CDR3 DNA sequence: TGTGCCAGCAGCTTAGTGGGCGGCGAAGCTTTCTTT. Translation: CASSLVGGEAFF.

The CDR3 loop is CASSRTGVEQYF. CDR3 in DNA: TGCGCCAGCAGTCGGACAGGGGTCGAGCAGTACTTC. V and J are TRBV10-2 and TRBJ2-7, with 9 positions matching TRBD1. V lost 5 bases, J lost 6 bases, and 2 bases stayed unmatched. From germline, CDR1 is WSHSY and CDR2 SAAADI. This CDR3 comprises 12 residues.

In its sample, this clonotype was seen many times. This sequence may be a read error, since a much larger clone differs from it by one base. Without the conserved terminal phenylalanine or tryptophan, this CDR3 likely stems from a read error. The chain couples TRBV20-1 to TRBJ2-7; TRBD2 aligns across 7 bases. The CDR3 is 15 residues long. Trimming at V came to 1 base and at J to 6 bases, leaving 12 bases not matched to a gene. Germline V gene lookup returns CDR1 DFQATT and CDR2 SNEGSKA (reference sequence). CDR3 DNA sequence: TGCAGTGCTAGAGGGGGGACTATGGGTGGTTCCGAGCAGTACCTC. It encodes CSARGGTMGGSEQYL.

This clonotype was recorded at least ten times. V is TRBV15 and J is TRBJ2-3; D unresolved. CDR1 and CDR2 from the germline V gene are LNHNV and YYDKDF (reference sequence). With 1 base removed from V and 2 bases from J, the gap between germline ends came to 7 bases. The CDR3 covers 14 residues. The CDR3 nucleotides are TGTGCCACCAGCAGAGTTACAGTCACAGATACGCAGTATTTT. Translating it yields CATSRVTVTDTQYF.

This clonotype occurred once. This chain uses TRBV9 with TRBJ2-7, with D perhaps TRBD1 or TRBD2 (6 bases each). CDR3 length: 13 residues. The V gene lost 5 bases and the J gene lost 5 bases, with 14 bases spanning the gap. Germline V gene lookup returns CDR1 SGDLS and CDR2 YYNGEE. The CDR3: CASRGGTANEQYF. The CDR3, as DNA: TGTGCCAGCAGAGGGGGGACGGCCAACGAGCAGTACTTC.

This clonotype has only a few counts. The chain uses TRBV6-5 and TRBJ2-3; D possibly corresponds to TRBD2 (5 bases). V dropped 1 base and J dropped 2 bases, with 10 bases sitting between them. There are 15 residues in the CDR3. Germline V gives CDR1 MNHEY, CDR2 SVGAGI. CDR3 nucleotides: TGTGCCAGCAGTTACTTTGGCGGGTCCACAGATACGCAGTATTTT. It specifies CASSYFGGSTDTQYF.

Ten or more counts support this clonotype. In DNA form, the CDR3 reads TGCGCCAGCAGCCAAGATCCTCCGGGACCGGCAACTCTCTCTGGGGCCAACGTCCTGACTTTC. This encodes CASSQDPPGPATLSGANVLTF. This chain joins TRBV4-3 and TRBJ2-6; D may match TRBD1 or TRBD2 (5 bases each). This CDR3 has 21 residues. V lost 0 bases and J lost 0, with 21 bases in between. Germline values: CDR1 LGHNA, CDR2 YSLEER.

Many counts were recorded for this clonotype. The chain employs TRBV20-1 and TRBJ1-3; D remains unclear. Germline-derived CDR1 and CDR2 are DFQATT and SNEGSKA (reference sequence). This CDR3 region has 14 residues. The V and J ends lost 0 bases and 4 bases respectively, with 10 bases between them. CDR3 bases: TGCAGTGCTAGAGATCCGAATCTAGGAAACACCATATATTTT. Its translation is CSARDPNLGNTIYF.

This clonotype has ten or more counts. V gene TRBV20-1 combines with J gene TRBJ1-1; D is uncertain. Germline V gives CDR1 DFQATT, CDR2 SNEGSKA (reference sequence). V lost 4 bases and J 7 bases, leaving 7 bases between the germline ends. This CDR3 is 10 amino acids long. Here the CDR3 DNA reads TGCAGTGCTACAATTAATGAAGCTTTCTTT. Amino acid sequence: CSATINEAFF.

The chain combines TRBV5-1 with TRBJ2-7, with 8 bases fitting TRBD2. This CDR3 has 13 amino acids. V trimming: 4 bases; J trimming: 6 bases; junction bases outside the gene matches: 6. The germline V gene encodes CDR1 SGHRS and CDR2 YFSETQ. The CDR3: CASSAGLEAEQYF. CDR3 coding DNA: TGCGCCAGCAGCGCGGGACTAGAGGCCGAGCAGTACTTC.

In its sample, this clonotype was seen many times. J is TRBJ1-2 and V is TRBV2; 7 bases agree with TRBD1. This CDR3 region has 13 residues. With V trimmed by 7 bases and J by 2 bases, 4 bases remained unmatched. CDR1 and CDR2 (germline): SNHLY, FYNNEI. CDR3 DNA sequence: TGTGCCAGCAAGCCGGGACAGAACTATGGCTACACCTTC. This sequence encodes CASKPGQNYGYTF. Based on the CDR3 plus reference TRBV2 and TRBJ1-2, the full variable domain is EPEVTQTPSHQVTQMGQEVILRCVPISNHLYFYWYRQILGQKVEFLVSFYNNEISEKSEIFDDQFSVERPDGSNFTLKIRSTKLEDSAMYFCASKPGQNYGYTFGSGTRLTVV.

In this sample, this clonotype turned up a few times. This rearrangement joins TRBV5-1 to TRBJ1-4; D possibly corresponds to TRBD1 (6 bases). Germline V gene data show CDR1 as SGHRS and CDR2 as YFSETQ. V was cut by 0 bases and J by 2 bases, with 8 bases left in between. CDR3 length: 15 amino acids. CDR3 region: CASSLEDSTNEKLFF. The CDR3 DNA reads as TGCGCCAGCAGCTTGGAGGACAGCACTAATGAAAAACTGTTTTTT. The complete variable domain, with remaining parts taken from reference TRBV5-1 and TRBJ1-4, reads KAGVTQTPRYLIKTRGQQVTLSCSPISGHRSVSWYQQTPGQGLQFLFEYFSETQRNKGNFPGRFSGRQFSNSRSEMNVSTLELGDSALYLCASSLEDSTNEKLFFGSGTQLSVL.

This clonotype was picked up many times. The chain joins TRBV7-9 to TRBJ2-3, with 10 bases lining up with TRBD1. The CDR3 spans 14 residues. V gave up 10 bases and J gave up 7 bases; unmatched junction bases: 11. The germline gives CDR1 SEHNR, CDR2 FQNEAQ (reference sequence). The CDR3 DNA reads TGTGCCATCCTAATGGGACAGGGGCCAAATACGCAGTATTTT. This codes for CAILMGQGPNTQYF.

This rearrangement joins TRBV2 to TRBJ2-5; 12 nucleotides align to TRBD1. Germline V gene sequence: CDR1 SNHLY, CDR2 FYNNEI. The CDR3 sequence is 15 residues long. Losses at the gene ends were 3 bases for V and 7 bases for J; bases not matched to a gene: 6. CDR3 in amino acids: CASSEGDRGRGTQYF. The CDR3, as DNA: TGTGCCAGCAGTGAGGGGGACAGGGGGCGGGGGACCCAGTACTTC.

The J gene is TRBJ1-2, the V gene TRBV7-9; no firm D call. Trimming took off 3 bases at V and 8 bases at J, with 4 bases between the two ends. CDR1 is SEHNR, CDR2 FQNEAQ, per germline (reference sequence). The CDR3 runs to 10 residues. The chain's CDR3 is CASSFTGYTF. DNA for the CDR3: TGTGCCAGCAGCTTCACGGGCTACACCTTC.